A single sample is the source of the 4 T cell receptor beta chains below, sequenced in a study of blood T cell repertoires in COVID-19. The repertoire was sequenced with immunoSEQ multiplex PCR; TCRdb's copy has only in-frame clones and lacks some. The sample has about 130,000 clones; about 79% are singletons. Sequencing was performed on peripheral blood. The origin of the receptors is a woman between 45 and 60 years old with acute or convalescent COVID-19.

This chain joins TRBV12-3 or TRBV12-4 and TRBJ2-2; D not resolved. The CDR3 runs to 11 residues. The V and J ends lost 6 bases and 6 bases respectively, with 5 bases between them. CDR3 nucleotides: TGTGCCAGCAGCCCTGCCGGGGAGCTGTTTTTT. Translated: CASSPAGELFF.

This clone has only one observation. The V and J genes are TRBV5-1 and TRBJ1-2; D remains unclear. Germline CDR1 SGHRS, CDR2 YFSETQ. The length of the CDR3 is 13 residues. V lost 0 bases and J lost 6, with 9 bases in between. The CDR3 sequence is CASSLDSLNGYTF. The CDR3 DNA reads TGCGCCAGCAGCTTGGACAGTCTAAATGGCTACACCTTC.

V is TRBV7-2 and J is TRBJ2-7, with TRBD2 matching over 8 bases. J was trimmed by 3 bases and V by 2 bases; bases with no gene match: 9. This CDR3 comprises 16 residues. CDR1 and CDR2 from the germline V gene are SGHTA and FQGNSA. The CDR3 sequence: CASSLMEASGFYEQYF. The CDR3 bases are TGTGCCAGCAGCTTAATGGAGGCTAGCGGGTTCTACGAGCAGTACTTC.

This clone was seen just once. V is TRBV14 and J is TRBJ2-3; TRBD1 might be the D (5 bases). The V end was cut by 4 bases, the J end by 1 base, with 15 bases between. The CDR3 extends over 16 amino acids. Per germline, CDR1 SGHDN and CDR2 FVKESK. The CDR3 spells CASSLERQWGTDTQYF. The DNA of the CDR3 is TGTGCCAGCAGCCTGGAGAGACAGTGGGGCACAGATACGCAGTATTTT.